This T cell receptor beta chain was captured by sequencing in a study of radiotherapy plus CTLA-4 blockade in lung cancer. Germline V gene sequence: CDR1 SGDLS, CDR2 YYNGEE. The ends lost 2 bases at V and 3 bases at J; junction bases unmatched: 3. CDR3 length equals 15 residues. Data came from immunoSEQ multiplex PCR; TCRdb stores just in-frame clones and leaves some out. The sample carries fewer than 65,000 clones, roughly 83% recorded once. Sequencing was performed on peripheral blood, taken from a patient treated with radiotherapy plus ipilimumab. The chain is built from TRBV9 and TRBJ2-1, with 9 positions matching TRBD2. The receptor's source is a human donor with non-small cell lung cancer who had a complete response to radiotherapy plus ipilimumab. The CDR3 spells CASSVWTSDYNEQFF. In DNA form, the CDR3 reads TGTGCCAGCAGCGTGTGGACTAGCGACTACAATGAGCAGTTCTTC.